This T cell receptor beta chain was documented in a study of T cell clonality in common variable immunodeficiency. The CDR3 has 19 residues. Germline CDR1 is KGHSH and CDR2 is LQKENI. After removal of 6 bases from V and 4 bases from J, the junction contained 14 bases not matched to a gene. Study-level findings and limits: The cause of increased CVID clonality remains unclear without subpopulation sequencing. CVID subjects shared fewer TCRbeta clones than healthy controls did.

Sequencing was performed with immunoSEQ multiplex PCR; in TCRdb, only in-frame clones are kept and a portion is missing. There are 45,000 to 70,000 clones in the sample, none observed a single time. This clone showed up many times. Its target is not known. The CDR3 is cut off 3 residues early in the read; its end comes from the germline J gene. This receptor was identified in a person aged 18-69 years in good health. This chain joins TRBV18 and TRBJ2-1; 14 bases match TRBD2. Sequences were obtained from peripheral blood mononuclear cells. The sequenced part of the CDR3 DNA is TGTGCCAGCTCCGGACTAGCGGGAGGCCATAAAACCAAGTACAATGAG. Amino acids: CASSGLAGGHKTKYNE. From start to end, the CDR3 is CASSGLAGGHKTKYNEQFF.